This T cell receptor (beta chain) is from a study of control samples from healthy donors and cancer patients. Data came from immunoSEQ multiplex PCR; TCRdb stores just in-frame clones and leaves some out. The sample has 150,000 or so clones; 90% to 95% are singletons. Trimming took off 10 bases at V and 0 bases at J, with 13 bases between the two ends. This CDR3 has 13 residues. CDR1 and CDR2 (germline): MNHEY, SMNVEV (reference sequence). This sequence was found in a man between 18 and 29 years old in good health. The sequenced sample was blood. The J gene is TRBJ2-7, the V gene TRBV27; the D is unclear. CDR3 bases: TGTGCCACGTCTGTAGGATCCTCCTACGAGCAGTACTTC. Amino acid sequence: CATSVGSSYEQYF.